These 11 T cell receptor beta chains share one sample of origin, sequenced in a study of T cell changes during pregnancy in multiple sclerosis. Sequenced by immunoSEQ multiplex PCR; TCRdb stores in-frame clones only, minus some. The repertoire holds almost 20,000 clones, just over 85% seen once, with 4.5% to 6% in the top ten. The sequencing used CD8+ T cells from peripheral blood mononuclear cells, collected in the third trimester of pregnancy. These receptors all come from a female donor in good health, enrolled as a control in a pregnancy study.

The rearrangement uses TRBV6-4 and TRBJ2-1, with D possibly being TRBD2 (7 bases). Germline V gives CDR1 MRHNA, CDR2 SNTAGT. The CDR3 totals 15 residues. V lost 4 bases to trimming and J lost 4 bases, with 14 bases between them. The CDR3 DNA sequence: TGTGCCAGCAGTGCGGAGGGGGGGGATTACAATGAGCAGTTCTTC. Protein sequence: CASSAEGGDYNEQFF.

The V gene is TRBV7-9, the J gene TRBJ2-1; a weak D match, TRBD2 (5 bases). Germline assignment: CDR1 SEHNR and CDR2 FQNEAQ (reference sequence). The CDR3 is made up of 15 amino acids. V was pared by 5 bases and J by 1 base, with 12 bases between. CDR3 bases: TGTGCCAGCAGCCCCCCAGGCGGGTCCTACAATGAGCAGTTCTTC. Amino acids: CASSPPGGSYNEQFF.

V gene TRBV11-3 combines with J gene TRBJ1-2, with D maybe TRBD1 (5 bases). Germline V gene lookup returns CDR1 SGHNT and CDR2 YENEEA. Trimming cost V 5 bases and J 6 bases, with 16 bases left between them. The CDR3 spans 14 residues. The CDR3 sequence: CASSLGPGHDGYTF. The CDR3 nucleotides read TGTGCCAGCAGCCTTGGTCCAGGACACGATGGCTACACCTTC.

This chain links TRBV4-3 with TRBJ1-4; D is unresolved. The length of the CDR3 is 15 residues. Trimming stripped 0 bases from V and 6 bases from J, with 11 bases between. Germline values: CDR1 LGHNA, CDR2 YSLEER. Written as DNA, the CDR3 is TGCGCCAGCAGCCAAGATGGGAGGCCCCATGAAAAACTGTTTTTT. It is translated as CASSQDGRPHEKLFF.

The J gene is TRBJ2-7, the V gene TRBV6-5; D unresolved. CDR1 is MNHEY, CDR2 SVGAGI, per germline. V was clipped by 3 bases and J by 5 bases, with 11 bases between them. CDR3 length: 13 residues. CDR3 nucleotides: TGTGCCAGCAGTTATTCCTTTACGGACGAGCAGTACTTC. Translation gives CASSYSFTDEQYF.

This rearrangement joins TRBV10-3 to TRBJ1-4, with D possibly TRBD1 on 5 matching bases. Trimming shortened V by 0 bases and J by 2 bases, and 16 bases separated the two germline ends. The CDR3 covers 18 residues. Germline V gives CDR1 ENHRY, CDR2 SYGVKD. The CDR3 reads CAISESGPQGATNEKLFF. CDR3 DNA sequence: TGTGCCATCAGTGAGTCCGGGCCCCAAGGGGCTACTAATGAAAAACTGTTTTTT.

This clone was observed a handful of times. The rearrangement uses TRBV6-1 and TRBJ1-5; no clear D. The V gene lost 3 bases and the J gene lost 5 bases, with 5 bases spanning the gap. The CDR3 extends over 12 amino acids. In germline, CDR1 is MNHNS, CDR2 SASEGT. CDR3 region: CASSDRYQPQHF. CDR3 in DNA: TGTGCCAGCAGTGACAGATATCAGCCCCAGCATTTT.

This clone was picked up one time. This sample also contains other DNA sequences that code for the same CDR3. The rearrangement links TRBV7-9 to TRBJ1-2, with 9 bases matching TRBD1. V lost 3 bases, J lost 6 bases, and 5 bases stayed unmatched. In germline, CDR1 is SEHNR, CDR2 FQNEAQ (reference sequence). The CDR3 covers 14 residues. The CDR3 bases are TGTGCCAGCAGCTTGGACAGGGGACGGGATGGCTACACCTTC. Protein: CASSLDRGRDGYTF.

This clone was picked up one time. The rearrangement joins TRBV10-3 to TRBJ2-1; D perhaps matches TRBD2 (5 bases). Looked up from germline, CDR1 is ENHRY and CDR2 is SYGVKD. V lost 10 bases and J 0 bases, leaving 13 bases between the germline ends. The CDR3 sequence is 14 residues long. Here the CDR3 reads CATAGESSYNEQFF. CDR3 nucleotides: TGTGCCACGGCGGGCGAGAGCTCCTACAATGAGCAGTTCTTC.

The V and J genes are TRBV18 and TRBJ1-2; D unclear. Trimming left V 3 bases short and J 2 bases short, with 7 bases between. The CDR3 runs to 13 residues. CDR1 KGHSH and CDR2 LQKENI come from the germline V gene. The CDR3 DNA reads TGTGCCAGCTCACCTACAACAAACTATGGCTACACCTTC. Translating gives CASSPTTNYGYTF.

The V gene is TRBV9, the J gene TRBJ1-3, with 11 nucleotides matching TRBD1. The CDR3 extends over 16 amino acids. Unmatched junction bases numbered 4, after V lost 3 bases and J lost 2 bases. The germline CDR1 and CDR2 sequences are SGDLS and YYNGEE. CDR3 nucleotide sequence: TGTGCCAGCAGCGCCCGGGACAGGGGGACTGGAAACACCATATATTTT. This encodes CASSARDRGTGNTIYF.